The 9 T cell receptor beta chains listed next were all sequenced from one sample in a study of regulatory T cells in long-lasting Graves disease. Assembly of TCR beta libraries relied on iRepertoire HTBI primers together with Arm-PCR of CDR3 regions. One entry per CDR3 protein, called by TCRdb with MiXCR from the multiplex PCR reads. The sample contains a few hundred thousand distinct CDR3 sequences, around 15% of which appear only once. The time point here: newly diagnosed GD, antithyroid drugs for less than 3 months. From RNA extracted from PBMCs, the TCR library was made. These data were also filed under a second study, of T cells in Graves' hyperthyroidism and ophthalmopathy.

The sample was peripheral blood mononuclear cells (PBMCs), taken at new diagnosis, from a patient treated with antithyroid drugs. These receptors all come from a woman in her fifties or sixties with Graves disease.

This clonotype was seen a handful of times. The V call is TRBV3-1, the J call TRBJ2-7; 10 bases line up with TRBD1. V gave up 1 base and J gave up 3 bases; unmatched junction bases: 3. The germline V gene encodes CDR1 LGHDT and CDR2 YNNKEL (reference sequence). The CDR3 has 15 residues. This CDR3 is CASSQGTGGLYEQYF. DNA for the CDR3: TGTGCCAGCAGCCAAGGGACAGGGGGACTCTACGAGCAGTACTTC.

This clonotype was seen many times. The chain carries TRBV5-1 and TRBJ2-1; no firm D call. CDR3 length equals 14 residues. Germline CDR1 and CDR2: SGHRS and YFSETQ. V was trimmed by 0 bases and J by 6 bases, leaving 10 bases between them. The CDR3 DNA sequence: TGCGCCAGCAGCTTGGTTCCATTCCCCAATGAGCAGTTCTTC. It codes for CASSLVPFPNEQFF.

This clonotype was seen many times. Its ends do not fully match the called genes, so a read error is possible. The chain recombines TRBV5-1 with TRBJ2-7; 9 nucleotides align to TRBD2. Germline CDR1 reads SGHRS; CDR2 reads YFSETQ. This CDR3 is 15 amino acids long. The CDR3 DNA reads TGTGCCAGCAGCTTAGAAGCGGGAGGCCCCTACGAGCAGTACTTC. Translated: CASSLEAGGPYEQYF.

CDR3 sequence reads: CASSQDDAGLDLGNQPQHF. As DNA, the CDR3 is TGTGCCAGCAGCCAAGATGACGCAGGGCTGGATCTCGGGAATCAGCCCCAGCATTTT. The rearrangement uses TRBV4-2 and TRBJ1-5, with D tentatively TRBD1 (5 bases). The V and J ends lost 0 bases and 4 bases respectively, with 22 bases between them. The CDR3 is 19 amino acids. The germline gives CDR1 LGHNA, CDR2 YNFKEQ.

This clonotype has ten or more counts. V usage is TRBV2 and J usage is TRBJ2-6; a possible D gene is TRBD1 (6 bases). Germline loops: CDR1 SNHLY, CDR2 FYNNEI. This CDR3 has 15 amino acids. V was clipped by 4 bases and J by 3 bases, with 10 bases between them. CDR3 nucleotides: TGTGCCAGCAGTGTACAGGGTTATGGGGCCAACGTCCTGACTTTC. Amino acid sequence: CASSVQGYGANVLTF.

Only a few counts were recorded for this clonotype. One end of the junction fails to match germline, which may point to a read error. V is TRBV4-1 and J is TRBJ2-7; the D gene could be TRBD1 or TRBD2 (5 bases each). The CDR3 is 14 amino acids. The V gene's germline CDR1 is MGHRA and CDR2 YSYEKL. The CDR3 sequence: CASSPRDGAYEQCF. CDR3 bases: TGCGCCAGCAGCCCCCGGGACGGAGCCTACGAGCAGTGCTTC.

This clonotype showed up many times. The V and J genes are TRBV3-1 and TRBJ2-5; tentatively, D is TRBD1 (6 bases). CDR3 size: 13 residues. V was pared by 2 bases and J by 4 bases, with 8 bases between. Germline lookup yields CDR1 LGHDT and CDR2 YNNKEL (reference sequence). This CDR3 reads CASSQMTGETQYF. The CDR3 region has the DNA TGTGCCAGCAGCCAAATGACAGGAGAGACCCAGTACTTC.

This clonotype was counted at least ten times. The gene calls are TRBV12-5 and TRBJ1-2, with D tentatively TRBD1 (6 bases). Germline CDR1 reads LGHNT; CDR2 reads FRNRAP. V lost 3 bases to trimming and J lost 4 bases, with 15 bases between them. The CDR3 extends over 15 amino acids. The CDR3: CASGFWRGTLYGYTF. DNA of the CDR3: TGTGCTAGTGGTTTCTGGAGGGGGACCCTCTATGGCTACACCTTC.

This clonotype was recorded a few times. J is TRBJ2-1 and V is TRBV9; 15 bases align to TRBD2. Germline CDR1 reads SGDLS; CDR2 reads YYNGEE. V was clipped by 3 bases and J by 13 bases; unmatched bases: 8. This CDR3 comprises 15 residues. The CDR3: CASSAPGTSGRNQFF. The DNA of the CDR3 is TGTGCCAGCAGCGCCCCGGGGACTAGCGGGAGGAATCAGTTCTTC.